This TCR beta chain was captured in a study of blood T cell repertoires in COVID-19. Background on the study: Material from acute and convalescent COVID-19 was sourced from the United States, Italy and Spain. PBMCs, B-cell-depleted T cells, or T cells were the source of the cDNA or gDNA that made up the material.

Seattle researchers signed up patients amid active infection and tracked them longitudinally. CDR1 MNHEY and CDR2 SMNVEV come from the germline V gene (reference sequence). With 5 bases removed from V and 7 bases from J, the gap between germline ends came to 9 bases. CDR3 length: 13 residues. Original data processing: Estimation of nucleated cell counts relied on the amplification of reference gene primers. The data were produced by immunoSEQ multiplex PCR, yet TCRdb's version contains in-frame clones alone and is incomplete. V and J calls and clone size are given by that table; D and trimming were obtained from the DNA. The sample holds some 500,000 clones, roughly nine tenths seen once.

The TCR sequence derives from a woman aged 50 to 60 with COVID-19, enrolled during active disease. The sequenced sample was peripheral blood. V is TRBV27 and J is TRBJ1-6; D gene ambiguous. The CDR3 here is CASSISGNSPLHF. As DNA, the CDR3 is TGTGCCAGCAGTATCTCGGGGAATTCACCCCTCCACTTT.